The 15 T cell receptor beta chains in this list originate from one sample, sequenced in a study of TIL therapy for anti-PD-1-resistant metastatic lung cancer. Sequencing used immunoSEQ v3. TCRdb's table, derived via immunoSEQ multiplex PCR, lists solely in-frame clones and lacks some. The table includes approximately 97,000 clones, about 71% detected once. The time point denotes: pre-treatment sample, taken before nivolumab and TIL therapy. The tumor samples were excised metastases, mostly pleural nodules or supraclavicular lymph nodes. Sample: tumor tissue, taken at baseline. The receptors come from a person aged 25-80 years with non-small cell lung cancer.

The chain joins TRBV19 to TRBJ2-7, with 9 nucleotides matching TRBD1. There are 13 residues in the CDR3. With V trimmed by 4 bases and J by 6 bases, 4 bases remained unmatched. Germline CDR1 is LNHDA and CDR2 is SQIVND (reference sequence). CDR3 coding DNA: TGTGCCAGTAGTAGGGACAGGGCAGGCGAGCAGTACTTC. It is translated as CASSRDRAGEQYF.

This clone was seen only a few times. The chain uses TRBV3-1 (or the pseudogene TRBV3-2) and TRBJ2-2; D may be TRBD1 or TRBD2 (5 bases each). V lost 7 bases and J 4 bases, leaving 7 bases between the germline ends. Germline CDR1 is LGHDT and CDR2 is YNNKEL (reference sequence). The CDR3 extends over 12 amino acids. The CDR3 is CASTRGTGELFF. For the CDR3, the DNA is TGTGCCAGCACGAGGGGCACCGGGGAGCTGTTTTTT.

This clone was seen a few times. CDR3 in amino acids: CASSATGVWEPQHF. The DNA of the CDR3 is TGCGCCAGCAGTGCAACAGGCGTTTGGGAGCCCCAGCATTTT. V gene TRBV5-1 combines with J gene TRBJ1-5, with D maybe TRBD1 (5 bases). V was pared by 5 bases and J by 8 bases, with 17 bases between. The germline CDR1 and CDR2 sequences are SGHRS and YFSETQ. This CDR3 is 14 amino acids long.

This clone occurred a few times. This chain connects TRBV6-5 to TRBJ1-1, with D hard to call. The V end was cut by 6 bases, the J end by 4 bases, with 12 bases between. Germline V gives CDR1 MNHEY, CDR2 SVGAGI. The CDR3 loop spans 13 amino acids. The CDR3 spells CASRLARSTEAFF. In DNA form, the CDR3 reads TGTGCCAGCAGACTGGCCAGGTCCACTGAAGCTTTCTTT.

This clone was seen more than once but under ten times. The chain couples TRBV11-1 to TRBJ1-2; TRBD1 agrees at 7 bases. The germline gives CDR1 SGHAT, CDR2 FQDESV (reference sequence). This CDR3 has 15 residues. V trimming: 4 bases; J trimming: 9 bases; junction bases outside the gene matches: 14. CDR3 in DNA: TGTGCCAGCAGCTCTCGGACAGGCTGGTATGAGAGCTACACCTTC. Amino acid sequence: CASSSRTGWYESYTF.

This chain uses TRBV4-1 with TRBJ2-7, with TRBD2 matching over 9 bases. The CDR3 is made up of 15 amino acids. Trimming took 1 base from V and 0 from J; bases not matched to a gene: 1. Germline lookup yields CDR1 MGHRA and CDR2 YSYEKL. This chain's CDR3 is CASSQGLAASYEQYF. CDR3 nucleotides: TGCGCCAGCAGCCAAGGACTAGCGGCCTCCTACGAGCAGTACTTC.

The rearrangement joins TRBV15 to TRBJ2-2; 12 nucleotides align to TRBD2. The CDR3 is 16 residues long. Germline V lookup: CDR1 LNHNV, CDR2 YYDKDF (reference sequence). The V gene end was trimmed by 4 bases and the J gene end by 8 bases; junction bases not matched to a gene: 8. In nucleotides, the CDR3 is TGTGCCACCAGCAAGACTAGCGGGGGCCCGGCGGGGGAGCTGTTTTTT. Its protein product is CATSKTSGGPAGELFF.

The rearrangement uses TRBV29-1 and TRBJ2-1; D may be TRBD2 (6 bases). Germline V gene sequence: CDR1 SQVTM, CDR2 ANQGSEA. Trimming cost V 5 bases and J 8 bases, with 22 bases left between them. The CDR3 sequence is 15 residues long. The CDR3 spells CSVSRGPSWVDEQFF. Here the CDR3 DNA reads TGCAGCGTTTCGCGGGGACCCTCTTGGGTGGATGAGCAGTTCTTC.

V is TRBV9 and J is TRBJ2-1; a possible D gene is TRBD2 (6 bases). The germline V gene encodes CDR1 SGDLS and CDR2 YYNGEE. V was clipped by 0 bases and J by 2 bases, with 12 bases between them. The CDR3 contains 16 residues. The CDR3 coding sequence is TGTGCCAGCAGCGTAGTTGTCGGGAGCCCCTACAATGAGCAGTTCTTC. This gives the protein CASSVVVGSPYNEQFF.

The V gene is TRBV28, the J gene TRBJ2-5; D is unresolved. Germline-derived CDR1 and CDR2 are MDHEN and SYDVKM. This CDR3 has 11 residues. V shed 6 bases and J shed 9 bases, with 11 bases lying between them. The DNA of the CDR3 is TGTGCCAGCAGCGTCCGTTGGGCCCAGTACTTC. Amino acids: CASSVRWAQYF. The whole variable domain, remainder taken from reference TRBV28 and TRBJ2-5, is DVKVTQSSRYLVKRTGEKVFLECVQDMDHENMFWYRQDPGLGLRLIYFSYDVKMKEKGDIPEGYSVSREKKERFSLILESASTNQTSMYLCASSVRWAQYFGPGTRLLVL.

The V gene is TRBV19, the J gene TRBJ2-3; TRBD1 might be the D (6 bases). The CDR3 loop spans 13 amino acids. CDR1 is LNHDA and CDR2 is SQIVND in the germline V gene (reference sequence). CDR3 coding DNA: TGTGCTTCCGGACAGACTAGCACAGATACGCAGTATTTT. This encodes CASGQTSTDTQYF.

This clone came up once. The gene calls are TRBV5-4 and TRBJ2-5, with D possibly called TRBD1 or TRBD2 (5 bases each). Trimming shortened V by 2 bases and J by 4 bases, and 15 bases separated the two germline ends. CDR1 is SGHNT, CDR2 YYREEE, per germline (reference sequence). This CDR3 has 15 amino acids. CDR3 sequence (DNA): TGTGCCAGCAGCTTATACGACAGAGGGCGAGAGACCCAGTACTTC. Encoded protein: CASSLYDRGRETQYF.

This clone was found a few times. The CDR3 DNA reads as TGTGCCAGCAGTCCCTGGGGGGGTTACTCCTACGAGCAGTACTTC. As protein: CASSPWGGYSYEQYF. The chain has TRBV27 and TRBJ2-7, with 7 nucleotides matching TRBD2. The CDR3 is 15 amino acids. With 5 bases clipped from V and 0 bases from J, the junction kept 7 bases outside the gene matches. Germline V gene data show CDR1 as MNHEY and CDR2 as SMNVEV (reference sequence).

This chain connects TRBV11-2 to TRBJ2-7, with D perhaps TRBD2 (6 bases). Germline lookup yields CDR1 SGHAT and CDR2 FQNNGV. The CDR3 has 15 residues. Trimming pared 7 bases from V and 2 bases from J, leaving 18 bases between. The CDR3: CASNQGTPGAYEQYF. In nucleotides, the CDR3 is TGTGCCAGCAACCAAGGGACTCCGGGGGCCTACGAGCAGTACTTC.

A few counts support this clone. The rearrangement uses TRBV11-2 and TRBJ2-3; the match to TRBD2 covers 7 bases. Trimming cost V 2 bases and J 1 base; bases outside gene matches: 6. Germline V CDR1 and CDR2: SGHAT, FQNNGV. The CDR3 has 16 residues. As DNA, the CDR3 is TGTGCCAGCAGCTTAAATTCGGGGGGAGGCACAGATACGCAGTATTTT. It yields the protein CASSLNSGGGTDTQYF.